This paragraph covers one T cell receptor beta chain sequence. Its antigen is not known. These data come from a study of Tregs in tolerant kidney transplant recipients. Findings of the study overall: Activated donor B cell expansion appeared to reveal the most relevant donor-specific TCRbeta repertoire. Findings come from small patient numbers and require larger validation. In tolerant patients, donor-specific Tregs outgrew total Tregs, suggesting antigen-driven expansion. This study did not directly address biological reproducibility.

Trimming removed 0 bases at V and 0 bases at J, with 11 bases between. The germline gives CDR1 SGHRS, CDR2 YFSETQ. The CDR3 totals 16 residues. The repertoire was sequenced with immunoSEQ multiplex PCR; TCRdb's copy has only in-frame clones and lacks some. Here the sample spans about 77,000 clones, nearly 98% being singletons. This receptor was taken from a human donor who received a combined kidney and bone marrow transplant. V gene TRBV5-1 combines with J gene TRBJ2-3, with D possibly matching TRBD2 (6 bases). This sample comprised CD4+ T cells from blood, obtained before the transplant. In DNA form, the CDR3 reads TGCGCCAGCAGCTTGGCCTTGGGGACTAGCACAGATACGCAGTATTTT. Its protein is CASSLALGTSTDTQYF.